Shown below are 31 T cell receptor beta chains from a single sample sequenced in a study of blood T cell repertoires in COVID-19. The repertoire was sequenced with immunoSEQ multiplex PCR; TCRdb's copy has only in-frame clones and lacks some. This table has nearly 70,000 clones, approximately 89% appearing once. Sequenced sample: peripheral blood. These receptor sequences come from a woman in her seventies with acute or convalescent COVID-19.

This chain connects TRBV27 to TRBJ2-1; 10 bases line up with TRBD2. Per the germline V gene, CDR1 is MNHEY and CDR2 is SMNVEV (reference sequence). V trimming: 8 bases; J trimming: 7 bases; junction bases outside the gene matches: 11. CDR3 length: 15 residues. DNA for the CDR3: TGTGCCAGCTGGATCCGACAGACTAGCGGGAATGAGCAGTTCTTC. Its protein product is CASWIRQTSGNEQFF.

This clone was recorded only once. The chain couples TRBV19 to TRBJ2-2, with 9 bases fitting TRBD2. The CDR3 length is 15 residues. The junction had 7 bases not matched to a gene; V was cut back by 5 bases and J by 6 bases. Per the germline V gene, CDR1 is LNHDA and CDR2 is SQIVND (reference sequence). The CDR3 DNA reads as TGTGCCAGTAGTCTAGGGCTAGCGGGACCCGGGGAGCTGTTTTTT. Its translation is CASSLGLAGPGELFF. Complete variable domain (other parts from reference TRBV19 and TRBJ2-2): DGGITQSPKYLFRKEGQNVTLSCEQNLNHDAMYWYRQDPGQGLRLIYYSQIVNDFQKGDIAEGYSVSREKKESFPLTVTSAQKNPTAFYLCASSLGLAGPGELFFGEGSRLTVL.

The chain carries TRBV28 and TRBJ1-2; 8 nucleotides align to TRBD1. This CDR3 contains 15 residues. V lost 3 bases and J lost 5; bases outside the gene matches: 8. Germline lookup yields CDR1 MDHEN and CDR2 SYDVKM. The CDR3 coding sequence is TGTGCCAGCAGTTTGGGTGGACAGGGCTTTTATGGCTACACCTTC. As protein: CASSLGGQGFYGYTF.

This chain uses TRBV9 with TRBJ2-1; 12 bases fit TRBD2. From germline, CDR1 is SGDLS and CDR2 YYNGEE. J gave up 2 bases and V 3 bases, and 0 bases lay outside the gene matches. The CDR3 length is 15 residues. CDR3 amino acids: CASSASGGAYNEQFF. The CDR3 DNA reads as TGTGCCAGCAGCGCTAGCGGGGGGGCCTACAATGAGCAGTTCTTC.

Details on this clone: In the same sample, other DNA sequences code for this CDR3. This rearrangement joins TRBV7-2 to TRBJ1-5, with D possibly being TRBD1 (6 bases). The V and J ends lost 5 bases and 1 base respectively, with 9 bases between them. The CDR3 contains 14 residues. Germline V CDR1 and CDR2: SGHTA, FQGNSA. CDR3 in DNA: TGTGCCAGCAGCCCACAGGGAAGCAATCAGCCCCAGCATTTT. Its translation is CASSPQGSNQPQHF.

V and J are TRBV11-2 and TRBJ1-4; D remains unclear. The CDR3 is 11 amino acids. CDR1 and CDR2 from the germline V gene are SGHAT and FQNNGV. The V end was cut by 5 bases, the J end by 8 bases, with 6 bases between. CDR3: CASSQKEKLFF. Written as DNA, the CDR3 is TGTGCCAGCAGCCAGAAGGAAAAACTGTTTTTT.

J is TRBJ2-7 and V is TRBV6-6, with 11 bases aligning to TRBD2. This CDR3 is 15 amino acids long. J was trimmed by 10 bases and V by 4 bases; bases with no gene match: 12. CDR1 is MNHNY, CDR2 SVGAGI, per germline (reference sequence). CDR3 sequence reads: CASSFPPGTSGLQYF. The CDR3 region has the DNA TGTGCCAGCAGTTTCCCTCCCGGGACTAGCGGCCTCCAGTACTTC.

V usage is TRBV18 and J usage is TRBJ1-1, with 8 bases matching TRBD1. Germline CDR1 and CDR2: KGHSH and LQKENI. The length of the CDR3 is 17 residues. The ends lost 3 bases at V and 0 bases at J; junction bases unmatched: 9. CDR3 loop: CASSPPLRTGLNTEAFF. In nucleotides, the CDR3 is TGTGCCAGCTCACCCCCCCTCCGGACAGGGCTGAACACTGAAGCTTTCTTT. The variable domain in full, with the rest retrieved from reference TRBV18 and TRBJ1-1, is NAGVMQNPRHLVRRRGQEARLRCSPMKGHSHVYWYRQLPEEGLKFMVYLQKENIIDESGMPKERFSAEFPKEGPSILRIQQVVRGDSAAYFCASSPPLRTGLNTEAFFGQGTRLTVV.

The V call is TRBV27, the J call TRBJ2-7; 8 bases agree with TRBD2. CDR3 length equals 12 residues. Germline V CDR1 and CDR2: MNHEY, SMNVEV (reference sequence). The ends lost 7 bases at V and 5 bases at J; junction bases unmatched: 4. The CDR3 DNA follows: TGTGCCAGCAAAGCGGGGGCGAACGAGCAGTACTTC. It specifies CASKAGANEQYF.

This chain joins TRBV7-6 and TRBJ1-4, with D possibly being TRBD1 (5 bases). This CDR3 region has 15 residues. CDR1 is SGHVS and CDR2 is FNYEAQ in the germline V gene. Trimming removed 4 bases at V and 13 bases at J, with 22 bases between. The CDR3 region has the DNA TGTGCCAGCAGCTCGACGCGACAGTCGGGAGGGAGACTGTTTTTT. Encoded protein: CASSSTRQSGGRLFF.

The V gene is TRBV7-8, the J gene TRBJ2-1; 10 bases agree with TRBD1. V shed 6 bases and J 6 bases; nucleotides not matched to a gene: 8. Germline CDR1 is SGHVS and CDR2 is FQNEAQ. The CDR3 is made up of 15 amino acids. In nucleotides, the CDR3 is TGTGCCAGCAGTTGGGACAGGGGAAACTTCAATGAGCAGTTCTTC. Amino acids: CASSWDRGNFNEQFF.

The chain recombines TRBV5-1 with TRBJ1-4, with 7 bases that match TRBD1. V gave up 4 bases and J gave up 2 bases; unmatched junction bases: 5. Germline V gene lookup returns CDR1 SGHRS and CDR2 YFSETQ. This CDR3 region has 15 residues. In DNA, the CDR3 is TGCGCCAGCAGCGAAGAGACAGGGACTAATGAAAAACTGTTTTTT. Protein product: CASSEETGTNEKLFF.

V gene TRBV11-2 combines with J gene TRBJ1-1; 10 bases align to TRBD1. CDR3 length: 15 amino acids. CDR1 and CDR2 (germline): SGHAT, FQNNGV. The J segment lost 1 base and the V segment lost 5 bases, leaving 4 bases of the junction unmatched. The CDR3 DNA follows: TGTGCCAGCAGCCCCGGGACAGGGGCGAACACTGAAGCTTTCTTT. This codes for CASSPGTGANTEAFF.

The chain employs TRBV28 and TRBJ2-4; D might be TRBD2 (6 bases). Trimming pared 2 bases from V and 9 bases from J, leaving 14 bases between. This CDR3 has 14 amino acids. Germline-derived CDR1 and CDR2 are MDHEN and SYDVKM. CDR3: CASSLGGDRAIQYF. In DNA form, the CDR3 reads TGTGCCAGCAGTTTAGGAGGGGACCGAGCCATTCAGTACTTC. The full variable domain, with the rest looked up from reference TRBV28 and TRBJ2-4, is DVKVTQSSRYLVKRTGEKVFLECVQDMDHENMFWYRQDPGLGLRLIYFSYDVKMKEKGDIPEGYSVSREKKERFSLILESASTNQTSMYLCASSLGGDRAIQYFGAGTRLSVL.

The J gene is TRBJ2-1, the V gene TRBV6-5; D is perhaps TRBD2 (5 bases). The CDR3 sequence is 12 residues long. The V end was cut by 8 bases, the J end by 2 bases, with 7 bases between. Per germline, CDR1 MNHEY and CDR2 SVGAGI. The CDR3 DNA follows: TGTGCCAGCCGGGAAACCTACAATGAGCAGTTCTTC. Its translation is CASRETYNEQFF.

The genes are TRBV9 and TRBJ2-7; 8 bases are a match to TRBD2. The junction had 7 bases not matched to a gene; V was cut back by 2 bases and J by 3 bases. There are 15 residues in the CDR3. Germline V gene sequence: CDR1 SGDLS, CDR2 YYNGEE. CDR3 bases: TGTGCCAGCAGCGTTGGCGCGGGAGGCCTCTACGAGCAGTACTTC. Protein: CASSVGAGGLYEQYF. The full variable domain, in which reference TRBV9 and TRBJ2-7 provide the parts outside the CDR3, is DSGVTQTPKHLITATGQRVTLRCSPRSGDLSVYWYQQSLDQGLQFLIQYYNGEERAKGNILERFSAQQFPDLHSELNLSSLELGDSALYFCASSVGAGGLYEQYFGPGTRLTVT.

Only a few counts were recorded for this clone. V gene TRBV7-3 combines with J gene TRBJ2-3, with a tentative D call TRBD2 (5 bases). Germline CDR1 and CDR2: SGHTA and FQGTGA. Trimming shortened V by 5 bases and J by 2 bases, and 17 bases separated the two germline ends. The CDR3 has 16 residues. CDR3 sequence reads: CASSPSRGIPTDTQYF. CDR3 coding DNA: TGTGCCAGCAGCCCATCTAGAGGGATCCCCACAGATACGCAGTATTTT.

This clone was seen a handful of times. The chain joins TRBV29-1 to TRBJ2-3; TRBD2 matches at 10 bases. V trimming: 4 bases; J trimming: 4 bases; junction bases outside the gene matches: 2. Germline CDR1 SQVTM, CDR2 ANQGSEA. The CDR3 has 13 amino acids. CDR3: CSVVTSGADTQYF. CDR3 in DNA: TGCAGCGTTGTAACTAGCGGGGCAGATACGCAGTATTTT.

This clone was seen more than once but under ten times. The CDR3 DNA is TGTGCCAGCAGCTTAAAATTTTTTGGGACAGGGGGTTCTGAGCAGTACTTC. Its protein is CASSLKFFGTGGSEQYF. V usage is TRBV7-8 and J usage is TRBJ2-7, with TRBD1 matching 11 bases. Germline V gene sequence: CDR1 SGHVS, CDR2 FQNEAQ. The junction had 13 bases not matched to a gene; V was cut back by 2 bases and J by 7 bases. The CDR3 is made up of 17 amino acids.

This clone occurred once. The sample holds other DNA sequences that translate to the same CDR3. The chain couples TRBV19 to TRBJ1-5, with D unclear. Per the germline V gene, CDR1 is LNHDA and CDR2 is SQIVND (reference sequence). Trimming took off 1 base at V and 5 bases at J, with 6 bases between the two ends. The CDR3 extends over 13 amino acids. The CDR3 loop reads CASSIGRDQPQHF. The CDR3 nucleotides read TGTGCCAGTAGTATAGGTCGAGATCAGCCCCAGCATTTT. Variable domain in full (rest from reference TRBV19 and TRBJ1-5): DGGITQSPKYLFRKEGQNVTLSCEQNLNHDAMYWYRQDPGQGLRLIYYSQIVNDFQKGDIAEGYSVSREKKESFPLTVTSAQKNPTAFYLCASSIGRDQPQHFGDGTRLSIL.

This sequence joins TRBV7-3 and TRBJ1-1; D ambiguous. This CDR3 comprises 14 residues. CDR1 and CDR2 from the germline V gene are SGHTA and FQGTGA. The germline V and J ends were trimmed by 2 bases and 2 bases, with 9 bases remaining between them. The CDR3 protein is CASSLLGENTEAFF. The DNA of the CDR3 is TGTGCCAGCAGCTTACTTGGAGAAAACACTGAAGCTTTCTTT.

This sequence joins TRBV3-1 (or the pseudogene TRBV3-2) and TRBJ1-5; D is unresolved. This CDR3 spans 14 amino acids. Between the trimmed V and J ends, which lost 1 base and 3 bases, there was a span of 7 bases. Germline loops: CDR1 LGHDT, CDR2 YNNKEL (reference sequence). The CDR3 here is CASSQGQYNQPQHF. For the CDR3, the DNA is TGTGCCAGCAGCCAAGGTCAGTACAATCAGCCCCAGCATTTT.

The rearrangement uses TRBV12-3 or TRBV12-4 and TRBJ1-1, with D unresolved. The CDR3 contains 13 residues. V was shortened by 6 bases and J by 1 base, with 9 bases between the two germline ends. CDR3: CASSHHKNTEAFF. The CDR3, as DNA: TGTGCCAGCAGCCACCACAAGAACACTGAAGCTTTCTTT.

The genes are TRBV30 and TRBJ1-4, with D uncertain. Germline values: CDR1 GTSNPN, CDR2 SVGIG (reference sequence). V lost 0 bases and J lost 0, with 8 bases in between. This CDR3 comprises 15 residues. The CDR3 here is CAWSVSVTTNEKLFF. DNA of the CDR3: TGTGCCTGGAGTGTTTCAGTGACAACTAATGAAAAACTGTTTTTT.

The rearrangement uses TRBV24-1 and TRBJ1-2; D is possibly TRBD1 (6 bases). V was clipped by 4 bases and J by 7 bases, with 15 bases between them. CDR3 size: 14 residues. Germline loops: CDR1 KGHDR, CDR2 SFDVKD. As DNA, the CDR3 is TGTGCCACCAGTGACCCAGGACAGATAGGTGGCTACACCTTC. Its protein product is CATSDPGQIGGYTF.

The chain has TRBV27 and TRBJ1-5; a weak D match, TRBD1 (5 bases). Germline V CDR1 and CDR2: MNHEY, SMNVEV (reference sequence). The CDR3 has 15 residues. V shed 4 bases and J shed 0 bases, with 10 bases lying between them. The DNA of the CDR3 is TGTGCCAGCAGTTCGGGGGGTTATAGCAATCAGCCCCAGCATTTT. Amino acids: CASSSGGYSNQPQHF.

The chain employs TRBV5-4 and TRBJ1-3, with D uncertain. This CDR3 has 14 amino acids. Germline values: CDR1 SGHNT, CDR2 YYREEE (reference sequence). V shed 4 bases and J shed 2 bases, with 10 bases lying between them. CDR3 sequence (DNA): TGTGCCAGCAGCCTAACCGGGGCTGGAAACACCATATATTTT. Translation gives CASSLTGAGNTIYF.

V gene TRBV10-3 combines with J gene TRBJ1-2; the D is unclear. The CDR3 spans 14 residues. Trimming shortened V by 4 bases and J by 0 bases, and 9 bases separated the two germline ends. The V gene's germline CDR1 is ENHRY and CDR2 SYGVKD. As DNA, the CDR3 is TGTGCCATCAGTGGGGCAGGTCCTAACTATGGCTACACCTTC. This codes for CAISGAGPNYGYTF.

The chain is built from TRBV6-6 and TRBJ1-5; D is possibly TRBD1 (5 bases). The V gene lost 8 bases and the J gene lost 2 bases, with 10 bases spanning the gap. The CDR3 consists of 13 residues. Germline assignment: CDR1 MNHNY and CDR2 SVGAGI (reference sequence). The CDR3 loop is CASQGEGNQPQHF. In DNA form, the CDR3 reads TGTGCCAGCCAAGGGGAAGGCAATCAGCCCCAGCATTTT.

This chain connects TRBV6-6 to TRBJ2-5; D call uncertain. With 5 bases removed from V and 4 bases from J, the gap between germline ends came to 14 bases. The germline CDR1 and CDR2 sequences are MNHNY and SVGAGI (reference sequence). The CDR3 is 14 residues long. In nucleotides, the CDR3 is TGTGCCAGCAGTAAAGAGACTCCACGAGAGACCCAGTACTTC. This encodes CASSKETPRETQYF.

This clone was counted a few times. This chain connects TRBV12-3 or TRBV12-4 to TRBJ2-7; 13 positions agree with TRBD2. The junction had 3 bases not matched to a gene; V was cut back by 3 bases and J by 10 bases. CDR3 size: 13 residues. CDR3 protein: CASSLTSGGQQYF. As DNA, the CDR3 is TGTGCCAGCAGTTTGACTAGCGGGGGGCAACAGTACTTC.